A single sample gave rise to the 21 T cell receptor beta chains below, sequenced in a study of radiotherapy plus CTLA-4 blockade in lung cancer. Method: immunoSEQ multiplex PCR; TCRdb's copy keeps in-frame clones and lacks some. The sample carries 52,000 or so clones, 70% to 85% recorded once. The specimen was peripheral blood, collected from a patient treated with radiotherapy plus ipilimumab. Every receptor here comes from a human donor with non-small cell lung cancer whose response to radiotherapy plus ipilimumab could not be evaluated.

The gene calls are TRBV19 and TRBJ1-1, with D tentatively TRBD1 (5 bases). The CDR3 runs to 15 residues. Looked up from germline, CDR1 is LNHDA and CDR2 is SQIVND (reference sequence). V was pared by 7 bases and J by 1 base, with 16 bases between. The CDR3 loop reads CASNPQVDRNTEAFF. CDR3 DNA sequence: TGTGCCAGTAACCCACAGGTTGATCGGAACACTGAAGCTTTCTTT.

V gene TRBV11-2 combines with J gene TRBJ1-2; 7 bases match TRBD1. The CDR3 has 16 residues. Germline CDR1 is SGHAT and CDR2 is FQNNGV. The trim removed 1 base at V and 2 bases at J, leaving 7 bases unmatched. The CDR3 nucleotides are TGTGCCAGCAGCTTAGTCCCCGGGACAGAGAACTATGGCTACACCTTC. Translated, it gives CASSLVPGTENYGYTF.

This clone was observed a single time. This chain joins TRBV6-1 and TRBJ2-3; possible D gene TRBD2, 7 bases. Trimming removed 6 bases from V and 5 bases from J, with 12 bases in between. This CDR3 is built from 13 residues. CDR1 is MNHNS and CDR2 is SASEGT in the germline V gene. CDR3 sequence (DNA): TGTGCCAGCAGGGGGGGGCTGAGAGATACGCAGTATTTT. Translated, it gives CASRGGLRDTQYF.

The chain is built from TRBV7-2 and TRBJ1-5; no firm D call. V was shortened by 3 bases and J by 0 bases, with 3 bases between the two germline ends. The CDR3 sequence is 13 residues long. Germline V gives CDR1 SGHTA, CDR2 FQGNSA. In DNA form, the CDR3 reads TGTGCCAGCAGCTTTCATAGCAATCAGCCCCAGCATTTT. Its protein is CASSFHSNQPQHF.

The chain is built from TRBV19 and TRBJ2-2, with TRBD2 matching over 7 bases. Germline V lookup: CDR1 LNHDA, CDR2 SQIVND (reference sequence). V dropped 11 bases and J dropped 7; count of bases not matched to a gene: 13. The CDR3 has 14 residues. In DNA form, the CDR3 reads TGTGCCGGAGGCGGGTCTAGCGGCCACGGGGAGCTGTTTTTT. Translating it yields CAGGGSSGHGELFF.

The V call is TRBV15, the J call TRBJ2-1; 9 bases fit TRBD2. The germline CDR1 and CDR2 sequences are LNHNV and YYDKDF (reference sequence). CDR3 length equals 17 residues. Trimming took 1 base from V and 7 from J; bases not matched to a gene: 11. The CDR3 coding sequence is TGTGCCACCAGCAGAGGGGGACTAGCATCACGGGAGAATGAGCAGTTCTTC. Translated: CATSRGGLASRENEQFF.

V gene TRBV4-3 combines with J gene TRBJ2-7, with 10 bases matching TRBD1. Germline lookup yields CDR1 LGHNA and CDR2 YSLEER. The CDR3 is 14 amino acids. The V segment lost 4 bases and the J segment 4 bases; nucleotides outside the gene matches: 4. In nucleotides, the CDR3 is TGCGCCAGCAGCCCTTGGGACAGGGGTTACGAGCAGTACTTC. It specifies CASSPWDRGYEQYF.

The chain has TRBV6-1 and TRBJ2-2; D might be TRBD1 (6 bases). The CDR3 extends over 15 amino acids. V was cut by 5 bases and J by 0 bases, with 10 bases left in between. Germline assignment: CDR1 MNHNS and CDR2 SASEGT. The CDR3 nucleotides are TGTGCCAGCAGTTGGGGGCAAGCGAACACCGGGGAGCTGTTTTTT. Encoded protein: CASSWGQANTGELFF.

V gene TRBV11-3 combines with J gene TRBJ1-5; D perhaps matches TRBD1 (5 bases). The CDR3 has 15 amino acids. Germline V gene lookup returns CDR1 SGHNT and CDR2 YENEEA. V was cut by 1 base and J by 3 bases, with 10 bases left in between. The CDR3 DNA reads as TGTGCCAGCAGCTTAGTCCGCAGGGCCAATCAGCCCCAGCATTTT. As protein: CASSLVRRANQPQHF.

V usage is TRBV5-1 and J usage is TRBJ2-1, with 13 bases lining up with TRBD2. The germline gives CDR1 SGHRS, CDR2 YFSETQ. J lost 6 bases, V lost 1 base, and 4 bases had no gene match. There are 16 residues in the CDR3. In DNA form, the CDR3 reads TGCGCCAGCAGCTTGCCCGGGACTAGCGGGGTCAATGAGCAGTTCTTC. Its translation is CASSLPGTSGVNEQFF. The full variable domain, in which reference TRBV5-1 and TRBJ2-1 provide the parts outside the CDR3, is KAGVTQTPRYLIKTRGQQVTLSCSPISGHRSVSWYQQTPGQGLQFLFEYFSETQRNKGNFPGRFSGRQFSNSRSEMNVSTLELGDSALYLCASSLPGTSGVNEQFFGPGTRLTVL.

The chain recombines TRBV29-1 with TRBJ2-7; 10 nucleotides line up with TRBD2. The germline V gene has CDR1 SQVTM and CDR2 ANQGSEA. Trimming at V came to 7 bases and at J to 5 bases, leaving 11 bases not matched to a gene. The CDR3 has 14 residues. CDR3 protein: CSAMDGTSDHEQYF. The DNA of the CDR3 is TGCAGCGCGATGGACGGGACTAGCGACCACGAGCAGTACTTC.

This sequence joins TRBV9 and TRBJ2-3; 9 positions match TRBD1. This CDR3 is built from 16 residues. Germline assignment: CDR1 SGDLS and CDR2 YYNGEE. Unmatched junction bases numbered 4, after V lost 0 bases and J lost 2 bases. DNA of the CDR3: TGTGCCAGCAGCGTAGGGACAGGGGCTCTCACAGATACGCAGTATTTT. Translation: CASSVGTGALTDTQYF.

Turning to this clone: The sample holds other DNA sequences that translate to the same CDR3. In nucleotides, the CDR3 is TGTGCCAGCGGACCTCGGGGCTACAATGAGCAGTTCTTC. Its protein is CASGPRGYNEQFF. This chain joins TRBV7-2 and TRBJ2-1; TRBD2 might be the D (5 bases). V was pared by 8 bases and J by 3 bases, with 11 bases between. The CDR3 is 13 amino acids. CDR1 and CDR2 from the germline V gene are SGHTA and FQGNSA.

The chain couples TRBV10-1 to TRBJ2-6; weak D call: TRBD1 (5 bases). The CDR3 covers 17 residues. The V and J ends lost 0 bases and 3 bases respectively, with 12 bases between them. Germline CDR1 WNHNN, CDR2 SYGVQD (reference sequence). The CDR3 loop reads CASSESVGVGGANVLTF. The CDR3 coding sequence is TGCGCCAGCAGTGAGTCTGTAGGGGTCGGTGGGGCCAACGTCCTGACTTTC.

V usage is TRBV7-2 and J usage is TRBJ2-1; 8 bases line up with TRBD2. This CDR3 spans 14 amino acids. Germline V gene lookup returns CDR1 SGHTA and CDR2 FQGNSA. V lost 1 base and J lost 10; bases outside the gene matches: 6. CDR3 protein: CASSLVREAGEQFF. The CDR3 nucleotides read TGTGCCAGCAGCTTAGTGCGGGAGGCAGGGGAGCAGTTCTTC.

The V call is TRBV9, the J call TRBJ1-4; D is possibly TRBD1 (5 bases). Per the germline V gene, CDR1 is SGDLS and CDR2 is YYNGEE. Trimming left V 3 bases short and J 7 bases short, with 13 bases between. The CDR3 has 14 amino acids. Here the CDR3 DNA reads TGTGCCAGCAGCGGCAGGGAATGGGGTGAAAAACTGTTTTTT. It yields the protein CASSGREWGEKLFF.

Written as DNA, the CDR3 is TGCGCCAGCAGCCAAGATGGCCTAGCATCGACAGATACGCAGTATTTT. It encodes CASSQDGLASTDTQYF. The chain has TRBV4-3 and TRBJ2-3; perhaps TRBD2 as D (5 bases). This CDR3 has 16 residues. Germline values: CDR1 LGHNA, CDR2 YSLEER. V lost 0 bases and J 3 bases, leaving 13 bases between the germline ends.

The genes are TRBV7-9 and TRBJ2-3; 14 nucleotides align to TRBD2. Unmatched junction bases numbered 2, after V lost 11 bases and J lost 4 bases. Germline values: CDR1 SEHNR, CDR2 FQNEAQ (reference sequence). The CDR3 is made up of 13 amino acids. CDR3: CAGGLAGADTQYF. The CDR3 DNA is TGTGCCGGGGGACTAGCGGGAGCAGATACGCAGTATTTT.

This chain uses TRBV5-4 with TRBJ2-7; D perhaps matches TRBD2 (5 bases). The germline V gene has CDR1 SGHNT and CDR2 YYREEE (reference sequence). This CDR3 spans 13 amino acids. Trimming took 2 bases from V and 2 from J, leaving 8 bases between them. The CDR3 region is CASSFGEPYEQYF. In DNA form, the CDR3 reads TGTGCCAGCAGCTTTGGGGAGCCCTACGAGCAGTACTTC. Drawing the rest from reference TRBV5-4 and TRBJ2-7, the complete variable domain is ETGVTQSPTHLIKTRGQQVTLRCSSQSGHNTVSWYQQALGQGPQFIFQYYREEENGRGNFPPRFSGLQFPNYSSELNVNALELDDSALYLCASSFGEPYEQYFGPGTRLTVT.

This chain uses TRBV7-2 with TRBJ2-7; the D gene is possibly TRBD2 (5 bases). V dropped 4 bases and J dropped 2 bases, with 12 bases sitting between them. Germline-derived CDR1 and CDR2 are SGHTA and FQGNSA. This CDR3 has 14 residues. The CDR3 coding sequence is TGTGCCAGCAGCTCGGGATTAATTGCCTACGAGCAGTACTTC. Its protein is CASSSGLIAYEQYF. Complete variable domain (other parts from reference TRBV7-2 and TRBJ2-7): GAGVSQSPSNKVTEKGKDVELRCDPISGHTALYWYRQSLGQGLEFLIYFQGNSAPDKSGLPSDRFSAERTGGSVSTLTIQRTQQEDSAVYLCASSSGLIAYEQYFGPGTRLTVT.

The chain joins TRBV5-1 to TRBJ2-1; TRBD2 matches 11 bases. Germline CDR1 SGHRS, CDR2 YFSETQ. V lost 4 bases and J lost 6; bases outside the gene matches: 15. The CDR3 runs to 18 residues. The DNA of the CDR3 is TGCGCCAGCAGCACCGGACAAATAGCGGGAGGGAAGGTCAATGAGCAGTTCTTC. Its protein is CASSTGQIAGGKVNEQFF.